This TCR beta chain was recovered during a study of cytomegalovirus exposure and HLA in healthy donors (dated by TCRdb to 2015 to 2018). Regarding the study in general: According to an earlier analysis of around 600 of the donors, 200 million or so T cells yielded some 120 million unique TCR beta sequences and 276 Gb of sequence data. The number of donors typed differed by locus, with roughly 629-640 for A, B, C, DRB1 and DQB1, around 500 for DQA1, under 610 for DPA1, and some 440 for DPB1. Among about 400 genotyped donors of the cohort, an average of around 220,000 unique TCR beta nucleotide sequences was sequenced per donor, of which about 18% were non-productive. Every discovery cohort repertoire had been produced on one sequencing platform. Because of strong linkage in the cohort, roughly five DR-DQ haplotypes were treated as single units for association and clustering. Of the approximately 400 genotyped donors, around 81% fell in the genetic ancestry cluster associated with self-reported Caucasian donors. Along with the roughly 670-subject first cohort, a separate validation cohort of over a hundred different subjects was used. The later analysis used no new phenotypic data to find candidate immune exposures, relying instead on TCR beta sequences and their occurrence across donors. The study profiled the T cell repertoires of 500 to 800 subjects by immunosequencing and related them to cytomegalovirus serostatus. The study combined high-throughput TCR immunosequencing, statistical association of individual TCRs with disease status, and machine learning to predict cytomegalovirus infection status. Donor age, sex, ethnicity and CMV serostatus were collected together with the repertoire data. An earlier analysis of 500 to 650 of the donors applied high-throughput TCR beta sequencing to assess whether each TCR beta V gene segment acted as functional or pseudogenic. In a later genetic analysis, genome-wide SNP genotypes for about 55% of the roughly 700 donors were used, and that subset was treated as a discovery cohort. To study patterns of TCR occurrence, a later analysis re-analyzed previously published TCR beta repertoires from around 700 donors and added high-resolution HLA genotyping. HLA typing included class I and class II loci at four-digit resolution. The study aimed to test whether signatures of past pathogen exposure could be identified by cataloging public T cell receptors. About 280 gigabases of sequencing data and roughly 81 million unique TCR sequences made up an early release that covered about 640 HLA-typed donors. Broad study findings and their caveats: A later genetic analysis reported fewer N-insertions in productive TCRs among donors in an Asian-associated ancestry cluster than the roughly 700-donor mean. Because counts were too low, 15 to 20 rarely observed V segments, including chromosome 9 orphons, were excluded from the earlier analysis of fewer than 650 of the donors. Strong co-occurrence of HLA alleles, especially DR and DQ, made assigning TCR associations to individual alleles difficult. Some IMGT-functional V segments, including TRBV6-2 and TRBV6-3, could not be told apart with the 87-base-pair reads, so those segments were excluded. The study gave a list of under 200 TCR beta chains associated with cytomegalovirus. In a later analysis, most CMV-associated TCR beta chains were found to appear HLA-restricted, with HLA associations seemingly driven largely by CMV exposure. Most TCR sequences were seen in very few donors, while some public TCRs were found in many individuals. For the cohort, immune exposure information was limited to CMV serostatus. An earlier analysis of approximately 590 of the donors showed that most TCR beta V segments appeared in productive rearrangements either about 87% or about 30% of the time, which broadly matched IMGT annotations. Cytomegalovirus status was reported to be diagnosed by the classifier with high specificity and sensitivity in both the original and validation cohorts. A cluster of highly shared sequence variants was judged likely to be a technical artifact of the sequencing pipeline. The cohort was sequenced for TCR beta chains only, and without alpha or paired-chain data the features that could be detected were limited. Compared with equally common non-associated chains, HLA-associated TCR beta chains in a later analysis were more clonally expanded and had lower generation probabilities. In a later analysis, several top co-occurrence clusters were reported to appear linked to parvovirus B19, influenza, CMV and Epstein-Barr virus. A further reported finding was that TCR beta sequences accurately predicted the HLA-A and HLA-B alleles for most subjects in the first cohort. Correlated functional status among segregating V segments might be attributable to linkage disequilibrium, but an unknown experimental factor could not be ruled out. Roughly uniform sequencing depth across donors was assumed in presence/absence analyses, although this assumption may not hold. In a later genetic analysis, a missense DCLRE1C variant was associated with V-gene and J-gene trimming of TCR beta chains, and the association was replicated in an independent cohort. The authors suggested that the approach could potentially be generalized to other disease states and immunological phenotypes. Because HLA typing was missing for some donors at each locus, association tests included only the typed subset. Specific HLA alleles were associated with roughly 16,000 TCR beta sequences at a false discovery rate of 0.05 in a later analysis. According to a later analysis, TCR association rates differed among HLA loci, with DRB1 alleles showing the most associated TCRs and HLA-C alleles showing the fewest. In vitro tests confirmed that three of the cytomegalovirus-associated TCR beta chains recognize cytomegalovirus antigens.

The cohort consisted of 650 to 700 healthy bone marrow donors. Cohort members were all nominally healthy when sampled, although unrecorded immune exposures were likely present. The donor tested CMV seronegative and was one of the 352 seronegative cohort members. Each donor provided a peripheral blood sample, and peripheral blood mononuclear cells were used for TCR beta sequencing. The Qiagen DNeasy Blood Extraction Kit was used to extract genomic DNA from the blood cell samples. Remarks on this clone: What this receptor recognizes is not known. Per-base qualities were not stored, and no clone one base away is much larger.

From the cysteine up to the phenylalanine, the CDR3 has a length of 14 residues. Solely the CDR3 DNA is kept, with 42 bases framed from the first base. The CDR1 and CDR2 encoded by the germline V gene are KGHSH and LQKENI. Deletion took 6 bases off V and 4 bases off J, with a span of 15 bases between the germline ends. The library was made by the immunoSEQ multiplex PCR assay. The multiplex PCR relied on a mix of 60 forward primers for TCR Vbeta segments and 13 reverse primers for TCR Jbeta segments. The CDR3 region of rearranged TCR beta genes was amplified from genomic DNA by a multiplex PCR assay. Amplified TCR beta libraries were sequenced as 87-base-pair reads on the Illumina HiSeq System. The authors' analysis ran thus. In a later analysis, tens of millions of unique TCR beta chains were counted across the roughly 610 repertoires, and roughly 9.9 million of these chains were shared by at least two donors. A nearest-neighbor algorithm error-corrected the raw reads and collapsed the reads into unique sequences, merging closely related sequences to remove PCR and sequencing errors. To assign V, D and J gene segments, CDR3 sequences were aligned to IMGT reference sequences. Each retained sequence needed at least a six-nucleotide match to both a V gene segment and a J gene segment. A rearrangement counted as productive if the CDR3 had no stop codons and remained in frame with V and J, and every other rearrangement counted as non-productive. Following IMGT convention, CDR3 was defined as the stretch from the second conserved V-encoded cysteine up to the conserved J-encoded phenylalanine. The earlier analysis of some 600 of the donors excluded sequences that lacked an unambiguous match to a single V gene segment. In an earlier analysis of several hundred of the donors, V segments were called functional above 56.7% productive rearrangements and were called segregating when the between-donor standard deviation exceeded 5%. A statistical classification framework was built to diagnose cytomegalovirus status from the catalog of TCR beta chain sequences. In a later analysis, V and J genes were assigned by comparing TCR nucleotide sequences against IMGT/GENE-DB human TR gene sequences. A later analysis assigned CDR3 sequences and most-parsimonious VDJ recombination scenarios with the TCRdist pipeline. In a later analysis, every TCR beta chain was defined by the combination of its CDR3 amino acid sequence and its V-gene family, and reads without a unique V-gene family were dropped. A later analysis removed several hundred highly shared, low-generation-probability nucleotide sequences to deal with suspected cross-contamination and a sequencing artifact. In a later analysis, a clonal expansion index was calculated for each public chain from normalized within-repertoire ranks of inferred template counts. Generation probabilities in a later analysis came from a VDJ recombination model fitted to out-of-frame rearrangements, and those results were checked against IGoR. In a later analysis, hypergeometric tests were used to score TCR-TCR, TCR-HLA and TCR-CMV co-occurrence, with a repertoire-size bias correction applied to TCR pairs. To estimate false discovery rates, a later analysis permuted the HLA or CMV assignments 20 times. In a later analysis, co-occurring TCRs were grouped using DBSCAN, with TCRdist sequence similarity added in when clustering inside HLA-allele-positive subsets. For co-occurrence clustering, repertoires with fewer than 30,000 or more than 120,000 public chains were excluded, along with roughly five repertoires with anomalous nucleotide sharing. TCRdb obtained this table from immuneACCESS and retained in-frame rearrangements with V and J assigned. These tables miss some clones; where compared with another copy, unresolved V genes account for less than half of the shortfall, and the remainder is unexplained. The DNA gave D and trimming, while V, J and clone size come from that table. This sample is represented by 200,000 to 250,000 clones; 60% to 80% of them were singletons. The ten largest clones capture about 2.8% of the sample.

This TCR was sampled from a woman aged 25 to 39 in good health and CMV-seronegative. Recombination linked TRBV18 to TRBJ1-2; the D gene is perhaps TRBD1, from 6 matching bases. The sequenced sample consisted of PBMCs. The nucleotides read TGTGCCAGCTCGAGGGACATCGAGGCCTATGGCTACACCTTC. It translates as CASSRDIEAYGYTF.